This TCR beta chain was documented in a study of regulatory T cells in long-lasting Graves disease. For TCR beta, libraries came from iRepertoire HTBI primers and Arm-PCR of CDR3 regions. In the study's own analysis: Identified across the samples were around 62 TRBV segments and roughly 13 TRBJ segments. TCRdb reprocessed the multiplex PCR reads with MiXCR, giving one entry per CDR3 protein. It is TCRdb's table, rather than the study itself, that gives the V and J calls and clone size. Here the sample spans a few hundred thousand distinct CDR3 sequences, about 15% being singletons. As to time point: newly diagnosed GD, antithyroid drugs for less than 3 months. The TCR library was prepared using RNA isolated from PBMCs. Doctors identified Graves' disease using the American Thyroid Association guidelines. Trimming removed 1 base at V and 6 bases at J, with 7 bases between. Germline CDR1 reads SGDLS; CDR2 reads YYNGEE. The CDR3 is made up of 13 amino acids.

A further study also used this sample, focusing on T cells in Graves' hyperthyroidism and ophthalmopathy. That source adds: Stable hyperthyroidism and ophthalmopathy were separated using 13 V-J signatures.

The receptor's source is a woman between 35 and 50 years old with Graves disease. The source was peripheral blood mononuclear cells (PBMCs), collected at new diagnosis, from a patient treated with antithyroid drugs. The chain employs TRBV9 and TRBJ2-2; the D is unclear. The CDR3 sequence: CASSVLWSGELFF. CDR3 DNA: TGTGCCAGCAGCGTATTGTGGTCCGGGGAGCTGTTTTTT.